These T cell receptor beta chains were read from a single sample in a study of T cell repertoires in cytomegalovirus infection. Using its own MiXCR run on the reads, TCRdb lists one record per CDR3 protein. The sample has roughly 730,000 distinct CDR3 sequences; around 35% are singletons. These TCRs' antigens remain unknown. Specimen: cultured PBMCs, collected from culture after CMV antigen stimulation. These receptors originate from a human donor in good health (CMV status not recorded). Some clones in this sample may be carry-over from other donors' samples. Each CDR3 is given without its conserved first and last residue. D genes are given only for firm matches.

CDR3	J	D	V
ASSHRAGGGTDTQY	TRBJ2-3	TRBD2	TRBV7-2
ASTQDRENTGELF	TRBJ2-2	.	TRBV6-6
ASSRHGNTEAF	TRBJ1-1	.	TRBV7-2
ASSPGQGITGELF	TRBJ2-2	TRBD1	TRBV5-4
ASSSYGQGYEKLF	TRBJ1-4	TRBD1	TRBV6-8
ASSYAGMGADTQY	TRBJ2-3	.	TRBV2
ASIKWNAEAF	TRBJ1-1	.	TRBV12-3/TRBV12-4
ASSLVGGIAAEQF	TRBJ2-1	.	TRBV7-2
ASSTGQYNQPQH	TRBJ1-5	TRBD1	TRBV12-3/TRBV12-4
ASSFSSSGGTEAF	TRBJ1-1	.	TRBV27
ASSFSGRAYNEQF	TRBJ2-1	TRBD2	TRBV7-9
ASGPGLVQPQH	TRBJ1-5	.	TRBV12-3/TRBV12-4
ASSPRQGGEQY	TRBJ2-7	TRBD1	TRBV7-9
ASSRGGRSYNEQF	TRBJ2-1	.	TRBV5-6
ASTDDPKSSYEQY	TRBJ2-7	.	TRBV6-2/TRBV6-3
ASSFRGGESGSPLH	TRBJ1-6	.	TRBV7-2
ASSPHAALETEAF	TRBJ1-1	.	TRBV9
ASSQSGREGTGELF	TRBJ2-2	.	TRBV23-1